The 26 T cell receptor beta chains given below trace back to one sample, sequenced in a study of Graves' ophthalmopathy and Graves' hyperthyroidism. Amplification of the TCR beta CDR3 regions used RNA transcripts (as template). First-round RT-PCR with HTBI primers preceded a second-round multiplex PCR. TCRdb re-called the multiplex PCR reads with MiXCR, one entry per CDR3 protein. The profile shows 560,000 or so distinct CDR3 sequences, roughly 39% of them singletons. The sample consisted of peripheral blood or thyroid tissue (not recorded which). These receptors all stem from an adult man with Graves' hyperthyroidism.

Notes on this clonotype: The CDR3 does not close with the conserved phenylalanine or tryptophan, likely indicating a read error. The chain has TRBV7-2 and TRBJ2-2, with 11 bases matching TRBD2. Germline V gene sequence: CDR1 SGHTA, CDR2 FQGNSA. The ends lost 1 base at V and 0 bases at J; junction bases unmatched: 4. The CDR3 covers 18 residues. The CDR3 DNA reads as TGTGCCAGCAGCTTAGAAGCTAGCGGGGGGACGAACACCGGGGAGCTGTTTTCT. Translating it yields CASSLEASGGTNTGELFS.

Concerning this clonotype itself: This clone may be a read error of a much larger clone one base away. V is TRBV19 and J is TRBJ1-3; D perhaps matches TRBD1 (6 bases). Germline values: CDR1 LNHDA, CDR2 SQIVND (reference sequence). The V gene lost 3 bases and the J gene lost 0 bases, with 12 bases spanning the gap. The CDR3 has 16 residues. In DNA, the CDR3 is TGTGCCAGTAGTATGGGGGCACCGTTCTCTGGAAACACCATATATTTT. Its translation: CASSMGAPFSGNTIYF.

DNA for the CDR3: TGCGCCAGCAGTCGGCCTAGCGCTGAGCAGTACTTC. Translation: CASSRPSAEQYF. This chain connects TRBV10-2 to TRBJ2-7; tentative D call: TRBD2 (6 bases). Per the germline V gene, CDR1 is WSHSY and CDR2 is SAAADI. Trimming removed 5 bases from V and 7 bases from J, with 12 bases in between. The CDR3 has 12 amino acids.

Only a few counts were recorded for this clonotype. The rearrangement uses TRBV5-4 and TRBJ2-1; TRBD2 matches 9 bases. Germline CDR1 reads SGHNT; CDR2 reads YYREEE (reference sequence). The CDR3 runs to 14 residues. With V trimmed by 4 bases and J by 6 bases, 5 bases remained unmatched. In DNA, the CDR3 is TGTGCCAGCAGCCCCGGACTAGCGCCCAATGAGCAGTTCTTC. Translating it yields CASSPGLAPNEQFF. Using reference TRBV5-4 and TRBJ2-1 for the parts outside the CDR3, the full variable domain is ETGVTQSPTHLIKTRGQQVTLRCSSQSGHNTVSWYQQALGQGPQFIFQYYREEENGRGNFPPRFSGLQFPNYSSELNVNALELDDSALYLCASSPGLAPNEQFFGPGTRLTVL.

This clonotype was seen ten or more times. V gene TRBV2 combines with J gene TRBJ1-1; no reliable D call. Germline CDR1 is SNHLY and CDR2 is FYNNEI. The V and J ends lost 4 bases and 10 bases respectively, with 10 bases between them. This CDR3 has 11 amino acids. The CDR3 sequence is CASSVLPGAFF. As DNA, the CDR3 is TGTGCCAGCAGTGTCCTACCGGGAGCTTTCTTT.

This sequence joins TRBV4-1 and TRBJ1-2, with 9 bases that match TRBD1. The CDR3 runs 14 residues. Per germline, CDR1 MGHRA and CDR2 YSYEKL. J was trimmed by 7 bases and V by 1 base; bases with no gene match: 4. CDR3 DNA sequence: TGCGCCAGCAGCCAAGTACAGGGGGCGCTTGGCTACACCTTC. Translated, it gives CASSQVQGALGYTF.

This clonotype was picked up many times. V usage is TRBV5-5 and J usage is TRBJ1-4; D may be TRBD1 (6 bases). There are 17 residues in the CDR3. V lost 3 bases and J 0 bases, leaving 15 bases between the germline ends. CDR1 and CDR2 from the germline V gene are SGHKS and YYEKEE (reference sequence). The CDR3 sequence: CASSSAGTLATNEKLFF. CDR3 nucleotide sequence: TGTGCCAGCAGCTCCGCCGGGACACTTGCAACTAATGAAAAACTGTTTTTT.

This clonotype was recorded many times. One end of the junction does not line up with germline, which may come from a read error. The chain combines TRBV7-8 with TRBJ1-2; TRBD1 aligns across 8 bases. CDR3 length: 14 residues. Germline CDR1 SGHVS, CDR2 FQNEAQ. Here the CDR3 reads CASSSRQGFSGCTF. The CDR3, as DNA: TGTGCCAGCAGTTCGAGACAGGGGTTTTCGGGCTGCACCTTC.

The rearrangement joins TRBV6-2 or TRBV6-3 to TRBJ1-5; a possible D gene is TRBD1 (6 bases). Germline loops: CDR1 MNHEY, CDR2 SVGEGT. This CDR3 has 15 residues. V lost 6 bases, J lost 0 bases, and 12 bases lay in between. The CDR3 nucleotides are TGTGCCAGCAGCTTTACAGGGAATAGCAATCAGCCCCAGCATTTT. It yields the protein CASSFTGNSNQPQHF.

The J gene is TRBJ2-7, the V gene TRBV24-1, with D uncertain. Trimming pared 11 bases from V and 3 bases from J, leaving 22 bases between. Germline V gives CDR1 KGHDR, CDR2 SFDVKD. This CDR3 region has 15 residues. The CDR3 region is CASSPPNGRFYEQYF. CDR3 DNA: TGTGCCAGCTCACCACCTAATGGACGGTTCTACGAGCAGTACTTC.

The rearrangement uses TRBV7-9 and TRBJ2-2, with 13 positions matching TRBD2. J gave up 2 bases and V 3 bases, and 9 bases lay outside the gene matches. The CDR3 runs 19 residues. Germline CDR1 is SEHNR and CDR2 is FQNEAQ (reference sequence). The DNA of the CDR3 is TGTGCCAGCAGCTTGCCTTATAGGGGACTAGCGGGAAACACCGGGGAGCTGTTTTTT. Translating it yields CASSLPYRGLAGNTGELFF.

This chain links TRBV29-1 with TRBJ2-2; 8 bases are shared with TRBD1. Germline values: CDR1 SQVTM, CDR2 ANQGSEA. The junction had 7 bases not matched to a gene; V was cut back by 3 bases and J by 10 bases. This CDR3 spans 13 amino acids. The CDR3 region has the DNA TGCAGCGTTGATTGGGCAGGGGGCGAGGAGCTGTTTTTT. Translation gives CSVDWAGGEELFF.

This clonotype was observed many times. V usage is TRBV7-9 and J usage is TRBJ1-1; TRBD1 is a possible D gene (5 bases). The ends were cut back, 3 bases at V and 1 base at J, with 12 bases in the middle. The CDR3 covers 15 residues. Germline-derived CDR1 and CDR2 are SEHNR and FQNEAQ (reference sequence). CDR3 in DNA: TGTGCCAGCAGCTTTTCGGGGACGGGGAACACTGAAGCTTTCTTT. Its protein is CASSFSGTGNTEAFF.

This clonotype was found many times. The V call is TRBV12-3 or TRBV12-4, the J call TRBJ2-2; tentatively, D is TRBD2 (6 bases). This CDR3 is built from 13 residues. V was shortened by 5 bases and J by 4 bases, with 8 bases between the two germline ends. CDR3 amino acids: CASSGGTTGELFF. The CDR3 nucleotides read TGTGCCAGCAGTGGGGGGACCACCGGGGAGCTGTTTTTT.

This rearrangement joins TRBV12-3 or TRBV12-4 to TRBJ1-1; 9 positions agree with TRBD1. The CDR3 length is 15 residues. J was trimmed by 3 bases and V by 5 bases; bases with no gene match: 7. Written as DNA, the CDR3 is TGTGCCAGCAGTCCGAGGGACAGGGTCGACACTGAAGCTTTCTTT. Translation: CASSPRDRVDTEAFF.

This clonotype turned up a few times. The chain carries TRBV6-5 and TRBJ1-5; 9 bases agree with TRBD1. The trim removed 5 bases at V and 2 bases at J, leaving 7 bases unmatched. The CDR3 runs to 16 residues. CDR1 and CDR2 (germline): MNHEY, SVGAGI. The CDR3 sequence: CASSKTGGLGNQPQHF. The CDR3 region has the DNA TGTGCCAGCAGTAAAACAGGGGGCCTCGGCAATCAGCCCCAGCATTTT.

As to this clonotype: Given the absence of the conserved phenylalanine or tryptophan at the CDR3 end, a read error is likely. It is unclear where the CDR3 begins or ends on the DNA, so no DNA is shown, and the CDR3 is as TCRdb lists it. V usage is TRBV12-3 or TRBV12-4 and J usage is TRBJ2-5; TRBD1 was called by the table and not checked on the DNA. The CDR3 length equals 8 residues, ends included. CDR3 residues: CASRGTVT.

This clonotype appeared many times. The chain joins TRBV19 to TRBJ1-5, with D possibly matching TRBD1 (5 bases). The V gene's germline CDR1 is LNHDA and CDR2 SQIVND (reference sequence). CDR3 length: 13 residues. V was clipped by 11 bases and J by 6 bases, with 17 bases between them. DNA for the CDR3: TGTGCCGGAGGGGCGGGGGTCAGTCAGCCCCAGCATTTT. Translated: CAGGAGVSQPQHF.

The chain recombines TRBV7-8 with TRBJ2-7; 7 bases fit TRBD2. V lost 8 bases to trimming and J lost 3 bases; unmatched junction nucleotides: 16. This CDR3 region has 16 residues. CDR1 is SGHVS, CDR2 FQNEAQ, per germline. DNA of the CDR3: TGTGCCAGCTCCACACCCTTGACGGGGAGGGGCTACGAGCAGTACTTC. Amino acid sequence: CASSTPLTGRGYEQYF. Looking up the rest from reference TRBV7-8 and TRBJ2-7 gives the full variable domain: GAGVSQSPRYKVAKRGQDVALRCDPISGHVSLFWYQQALGQGPEFLTYFQNEAQLDKSGLPSDRFFAERPEGSVSTLKIQRTQQEDSAVYLCASSTPLTGRGYEQYFGPGTRLTVT.

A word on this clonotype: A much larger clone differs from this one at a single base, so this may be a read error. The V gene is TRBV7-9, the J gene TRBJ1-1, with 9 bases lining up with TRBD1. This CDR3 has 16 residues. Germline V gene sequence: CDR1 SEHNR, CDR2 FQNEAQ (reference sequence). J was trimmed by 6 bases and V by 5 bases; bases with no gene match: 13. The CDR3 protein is CASSGWDRAGNAEAFF. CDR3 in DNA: TGTGCCAGCAGCGGATGGGACAGGGCGGGAAACGCTGAAGCTTTCTTT. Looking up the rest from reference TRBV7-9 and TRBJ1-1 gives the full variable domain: DTGVSQNPRHKITKRGQNVTFRCDPISEHNRLYWYRQTLGQGPEFLTYFQNEAQLEKSRLLSDRFSAERPKGSFSTLEIQRTEQGDSAMYLCASSGWDRAGNAEAFFGQGTRLTVV.

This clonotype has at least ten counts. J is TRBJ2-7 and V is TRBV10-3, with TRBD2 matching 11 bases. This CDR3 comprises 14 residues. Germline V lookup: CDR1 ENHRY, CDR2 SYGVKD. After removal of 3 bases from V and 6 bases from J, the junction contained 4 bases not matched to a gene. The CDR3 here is CAISELAGVSEQYF. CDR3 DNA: TGTGCCATCAGTGAACTAGCGGGGGTGAGCGAGCAGTACTTC.

In DNA form, the CDR3 reads TGTGCCTGGAGTGTCGGGACAGGTGATTACGAGCAGTACTTC. This translates into CAWSVGTGDYEQYF. The rearrangement links TRBV30 to TRBJ2-7; 8 bases line up with TRBD1. CDR1 GTSNPN and CDR2 SVGIG come from the germline V gene (reference sequence). J lost 4 bases, V lost 0 bases, and 5 bases had no gene match. The CDR3 has 14 residues.

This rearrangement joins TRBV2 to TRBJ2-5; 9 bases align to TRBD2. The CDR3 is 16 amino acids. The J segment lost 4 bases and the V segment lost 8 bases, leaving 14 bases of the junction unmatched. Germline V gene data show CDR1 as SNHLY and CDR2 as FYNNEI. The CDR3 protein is CASASGTSTSSETQYF. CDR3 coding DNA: TGTGCCAGCGCTTCCGGGACTAGCACCTCCTCAGAGACCCAGTACTTC.

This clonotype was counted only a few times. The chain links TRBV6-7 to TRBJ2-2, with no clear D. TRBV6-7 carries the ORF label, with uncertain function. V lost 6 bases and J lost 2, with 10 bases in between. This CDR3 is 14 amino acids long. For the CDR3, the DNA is TGTGCCAGCAGGGTTCGTAGAAACACCGGGGAGCTGTTTTTT. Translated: CASRVRRNTGELFF.

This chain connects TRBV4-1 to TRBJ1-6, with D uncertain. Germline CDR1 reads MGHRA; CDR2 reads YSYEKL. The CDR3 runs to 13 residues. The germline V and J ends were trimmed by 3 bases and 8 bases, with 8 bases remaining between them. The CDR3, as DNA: TGCGCCAGCAGCCATAGGTACGATTCACCCCTCCACTTT. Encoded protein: CASSHRYDSPLHF.

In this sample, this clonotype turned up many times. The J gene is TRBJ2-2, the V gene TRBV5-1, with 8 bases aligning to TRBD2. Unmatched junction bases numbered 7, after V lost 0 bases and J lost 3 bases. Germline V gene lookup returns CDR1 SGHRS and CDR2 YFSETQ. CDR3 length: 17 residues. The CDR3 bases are TGCGCCAGCAGCTTGGAAAGCGGGAGTGCGGACACCGGGGAGCTGTTTTTT. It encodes CASSLESGSADTGELFF.